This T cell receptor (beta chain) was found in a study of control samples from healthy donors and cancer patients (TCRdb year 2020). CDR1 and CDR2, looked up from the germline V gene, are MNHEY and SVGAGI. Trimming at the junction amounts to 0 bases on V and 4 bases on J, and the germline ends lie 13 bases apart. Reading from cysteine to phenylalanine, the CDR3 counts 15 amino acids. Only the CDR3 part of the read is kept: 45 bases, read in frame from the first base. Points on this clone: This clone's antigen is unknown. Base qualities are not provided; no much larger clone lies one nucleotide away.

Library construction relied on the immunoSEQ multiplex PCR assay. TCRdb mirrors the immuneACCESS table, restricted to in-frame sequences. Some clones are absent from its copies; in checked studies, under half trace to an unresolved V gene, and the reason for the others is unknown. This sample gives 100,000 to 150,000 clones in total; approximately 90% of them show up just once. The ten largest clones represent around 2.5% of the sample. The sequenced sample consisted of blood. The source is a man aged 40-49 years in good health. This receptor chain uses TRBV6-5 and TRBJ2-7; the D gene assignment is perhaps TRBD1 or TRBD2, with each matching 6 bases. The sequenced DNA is TGTGCCAGCAGTTACTCGAGGGGGGCGGGGTACGAGCAGTACTTC. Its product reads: CASSYSRGAGYEQYF.